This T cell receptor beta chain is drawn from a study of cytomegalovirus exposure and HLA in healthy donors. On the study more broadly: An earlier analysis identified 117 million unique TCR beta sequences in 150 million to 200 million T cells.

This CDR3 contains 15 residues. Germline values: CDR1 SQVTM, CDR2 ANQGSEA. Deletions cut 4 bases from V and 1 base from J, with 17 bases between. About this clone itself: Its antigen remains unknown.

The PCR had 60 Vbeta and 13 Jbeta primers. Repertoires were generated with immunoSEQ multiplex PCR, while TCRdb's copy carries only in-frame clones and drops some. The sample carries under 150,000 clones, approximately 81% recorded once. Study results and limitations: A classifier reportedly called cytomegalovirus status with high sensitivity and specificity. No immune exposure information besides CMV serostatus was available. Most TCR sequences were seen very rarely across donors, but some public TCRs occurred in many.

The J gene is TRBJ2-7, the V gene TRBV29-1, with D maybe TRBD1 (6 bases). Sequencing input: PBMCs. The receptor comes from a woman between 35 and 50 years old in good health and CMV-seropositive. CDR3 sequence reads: CSVGGAQGKSYEQYF. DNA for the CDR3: TGCAGCGTTGGAGGGGCGCAGGGGAAGTCCTACGAGCAGTACTTC.